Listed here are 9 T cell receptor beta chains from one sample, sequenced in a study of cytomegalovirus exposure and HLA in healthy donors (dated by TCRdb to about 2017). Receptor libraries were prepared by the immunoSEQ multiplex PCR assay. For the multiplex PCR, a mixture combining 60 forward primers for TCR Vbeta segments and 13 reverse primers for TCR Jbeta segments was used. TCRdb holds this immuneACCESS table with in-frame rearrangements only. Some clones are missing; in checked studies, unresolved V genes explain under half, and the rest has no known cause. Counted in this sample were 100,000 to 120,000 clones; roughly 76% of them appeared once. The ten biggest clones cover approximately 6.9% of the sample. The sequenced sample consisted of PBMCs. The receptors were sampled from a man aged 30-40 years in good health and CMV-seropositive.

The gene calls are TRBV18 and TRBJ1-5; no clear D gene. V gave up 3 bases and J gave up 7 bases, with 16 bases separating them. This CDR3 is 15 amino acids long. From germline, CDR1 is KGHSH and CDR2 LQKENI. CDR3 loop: CASSPLFGSGQPQHF. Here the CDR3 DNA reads TGTGCCAGCTCACCGCTTTTCGGGTCGGGACAGCCCCAGCATTTT.

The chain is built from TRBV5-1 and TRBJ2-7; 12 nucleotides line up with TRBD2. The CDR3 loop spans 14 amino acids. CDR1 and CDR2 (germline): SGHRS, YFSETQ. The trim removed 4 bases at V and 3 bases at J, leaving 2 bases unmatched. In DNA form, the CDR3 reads TGCGCCAGCAGCAAGACTAGCGGGGGCTACGAGCAGTACTTC. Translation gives CASSKTSGGYEQYF.

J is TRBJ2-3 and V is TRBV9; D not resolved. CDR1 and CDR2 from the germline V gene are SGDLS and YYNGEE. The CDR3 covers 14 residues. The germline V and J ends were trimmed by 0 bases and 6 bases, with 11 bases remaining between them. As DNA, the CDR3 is TGTGCCAGCAGCGTAGAAAGCGTTCGTGATACGCAGTATTTT. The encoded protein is CASSVESVRDTQYF.

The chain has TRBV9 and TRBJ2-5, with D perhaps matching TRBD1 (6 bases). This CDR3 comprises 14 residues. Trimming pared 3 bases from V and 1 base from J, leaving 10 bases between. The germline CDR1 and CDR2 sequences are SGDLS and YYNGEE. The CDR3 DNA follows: TGTGCCAGCAGCGCCGGACAGACCCAAGAGACCCAGTACTTC. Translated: CASSAGQTQETQYF.

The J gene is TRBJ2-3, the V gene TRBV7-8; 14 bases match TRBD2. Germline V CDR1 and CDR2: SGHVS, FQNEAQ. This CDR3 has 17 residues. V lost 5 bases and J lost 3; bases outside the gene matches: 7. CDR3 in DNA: TGTGCCAGCAGCCTGGACGGACTAGCGGGGGGAACAGATACGCAGTATTTT. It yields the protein CASSLDGLAGGTDTQYF. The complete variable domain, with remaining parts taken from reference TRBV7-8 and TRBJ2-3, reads GAGVSQSPRYKVAKRGQDVALRCDPISGHVSLFWYQQALGQGPEFLTYFQNEAQLDKSGLPSDRFFAERPEGSVSTLKIQRTQQEDSAVYLCASSLDGLAGGTDTQYFGPGTRLTVL.

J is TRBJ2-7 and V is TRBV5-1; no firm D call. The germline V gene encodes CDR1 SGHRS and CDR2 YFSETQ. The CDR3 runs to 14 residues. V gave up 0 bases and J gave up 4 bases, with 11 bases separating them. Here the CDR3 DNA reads TGCGCCAGCAGCTTGGTGGTCGAGGATTACGAGCAGTACTTC. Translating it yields CASSLVVEDYEQYF.

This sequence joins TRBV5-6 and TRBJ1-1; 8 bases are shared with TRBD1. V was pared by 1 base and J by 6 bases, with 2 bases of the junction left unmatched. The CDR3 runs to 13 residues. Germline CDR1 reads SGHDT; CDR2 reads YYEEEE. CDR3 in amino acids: CASSLMTGAEAFF. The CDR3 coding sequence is TGTGCCAGCAGCTTGATGACAGGGGCTGAAGCTTTCTTT.

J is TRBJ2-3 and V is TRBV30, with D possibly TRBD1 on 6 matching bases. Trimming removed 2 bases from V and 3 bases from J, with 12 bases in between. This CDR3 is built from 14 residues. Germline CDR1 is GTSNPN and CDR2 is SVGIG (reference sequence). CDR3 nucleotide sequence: TGTGCCTGGAGTCCGACAGGACAGACAGATACGCAGTATTTT. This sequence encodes CAWSPTGQTDTQYF.

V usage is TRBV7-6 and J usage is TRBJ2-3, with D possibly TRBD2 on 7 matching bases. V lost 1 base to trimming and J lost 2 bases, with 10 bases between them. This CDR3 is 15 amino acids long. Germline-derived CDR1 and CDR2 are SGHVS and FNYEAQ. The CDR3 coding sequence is TGTGCCAGCAGCTTAGGGGGGGGCACCACAGATACGCAGTATTTT. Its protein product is CASSLGGGTTDTQYF.